This T cell receptor (beta chain) stems from a study of blood T cell repertoires in COVID-19. Study information: The samples span acute and convalescent COVID-19 from the United States, Italy and Spain. From T cells, B-cell-depleted T cells, or PBMCs came the material, which was cDNA or gDNA.

Original handling: From reference gene primer amplification, estimates of nucleated cell counts were derived. The table came from immunoSEQ multiplex PCR; TCRdb's copy has only in-frame clones and leaves some out. That table gives V, J and clone size, and the DNA gave D and trimming. The sample records 210,000 or so clones, around four fifths being singletons. This CDR3 contains 15 residues. The germline V gene encodes CDR1 SGHTA and CDR2 FQGNSA. Trimming stripped 1 base from V and 0 bases from J, with 10 bases between. This chain links TRBV7-2 with TRBJ2-7, with D perhaps matching TRBD2 (5 bases). The source is a middle-aged man with active or convalescent COVID-19. The sample comprised peripheral blood. The CDR3 DNA reads TGTGCCAGCAGCTTAGTGGCTAGCCTCTCCTACGAGCAGTACTTC. This sequence encodes CASSLVASLSYEQYF.